The subject of this entry is one T cell receptor (beta chain). Its antigen is undetermined. Template switching created a universal primer site, and the cDNA included unique molecular identifiers. TCRdb re-derived calls from the 5' RACE reads in MiXCR, one entry per CDR3 protein. Among more than 600,000 distinct CDR3 sequences listed, 15% to 20% were seen once. The CDR3 sequence is 14 residues long. Germline assignment: CDR1 MNHEY and CDR2 SVGAGI. V lost 1 base and J 6 bases, leaving 12 bases between the germline ends. This specimen belongs to a study of identical twins. General observations from the study: Within cord blood, abundant beta clonotypes carried fewer insertions, but memory repertoires showed no such trend. The authors drew conclusions from cross-sectional statistical analysis rather than following the same donors.

The data were also submitted as part of a second study, on T cells expressing NK-cell markers. That study adds: Sequencing covered eight donors, seven HCMV-seropositive and one seronegative.

This sequence was found in a woman under 30 in good health. The rearrangement joins TRBV6-5 to TRBJ1-2; possibly TRBD1 for D (5 bases). Sequencing input: PBMCs. DNA of the CDR3: TGTGCCAGCAGTTACTTGGGGGTGGTGGATGGCTACACCTTC. Amino acids: CASSYLGVVDGYTF.